This T cell receptor (beta chain) stems from a study of cytomegalovirus exposure and HLA in healthy donors. Study-wide background: The Caucasian-associated ancestry cluster contained about four fifths of the 398 genotyped donors.

V dropped 4 bases and J dropped 9 bases, with 7 bases sitting between them. CDR3 length: 10 amino acids. Germline loops: CDR1 SQVTM, CDR2 ANQGSEA. The PCR ran on 60 Vbeta and 13 Jbeta primers. In the original workflow: About 11 million of the 80 million or so unique TCR beta chains counted in a later analysis were shared. Clones were read by immunoSEQ multiplex PCR, and TCRdb kept only the in-frame ones, dropping some. V and J calls plus clone size are reproduced from that table; the DNA served to infer D and trimming. The sample shows around 100,000 clones, around three quarters of them seen only once.

V and J are TRBV29-1 and TRBJ2-1; D perhaps matches TRBD2 (6 bases). Sample: PBMCs. The receptor comes from a woman aged 45-65 years in good health and CMV-seropositive. DNA of the CDR3: TGCAGCGTTGGCGGGGCTGAGCAGTTCTTC. Its translation: CSVGGAEQFF.